These 22 T cell receptor beta chains were all obtained from the same sample, sequenced in a study of cytomegalovirus exposure and HLA in healthy donors. 60 Vbeta and 13 Jbeta primers were used in PCR. Generated by immunoSEQ multiplex PCR, the TCRdb table keeps only in-frame clones and is missing some. The sample has 120,000 or so clones, 83% seen once. The sample was PBMCs. Every receptor here comes from a woman in her forties in good health and CMV-seropositive.

The chain links TRBV5-1 to TRBJ2-3; TRBD2 matches at 14 bases. Germline V lookup: CDR1 SGHRS, CDR2 YFSETQ. With 3 bases clipped from V and 4 bases from J, the junction kept 4 bases outside the gene matches. This CDR3 has 16 residues. The CDR3 reads CASSSGLAGAADTQYF. CDR3 DNA sequence: TGCGCCAGCAGCTCGGGACTAGCGGGAGCCGCAGATACGCAGTATTTT.

The chain has TRBV6-6 and TRBJ1-5; no reliable D call. The germline V gene encodes CDR1 MNHNY and CDR2 SVGAGI (reference sequence). Between the trimmed V and J ends, which lost 0 bases and 5 bases, there was a span of 8 bases. There are 14 residues in the CDR3. The CDR3 here is CASSYSIEYQPQHF. The CDR3, as DNA: TGTGCCAGCAGTTACTCGATAGAGTATCAGCCCCAGCATTTT.

This sequence joins TRBV7-9 and TRBJ2-3; D gene uncertain. This CDR3 spans 13 amino acids. V dropped 6 bases and J dropped 3 bases, with 10 bases sitting between them. The germline V gene encodes CDR1 SEHNR and CDR2 FQNEAQ (reference sequence). The DNA for the CDR3 is TGTGCCAGCAGGCCCAAACAGACAGATACGCAGTATTTT. Its translation is CASRPKQTDTQYF.

The chain recombines TRBV7-9 with TRBJ1-1; D is ambiguous. V lost 1 base and J lost 4, with 16 bases in between. This CDR3 has 16 residues. Germline values: CDR1 SEHNR, CDR2 FQNEAQ (reference sequence). The CDR3 spells CASSLGSAGSGTEAFF. For the CDR3, the DNA is TGTGCCAGCAGCTTAGGATCGGCAGGCTCTGGCACTGAAGCTTTCTTT. The variable domain in full, with the rest retrieved from reference TRBV7-9 and TRBJ1-1, is DTGVSQNPRHKITKRGQNVTFRCDPISEHNRLYWYRQTLGQGPEFLTYFQNEAQLEKSRLLSDRFSAERPKGSFSTLEIQRTEQGDSAMYLCASSLGSAGSGTEAFFGQGTRLTVV.

V gene TRBV7-8 combines with J gene TRBJ2-6; 11 bases line up with TRBD2. The CDR3 extends over 19 amino acids. The junction had 7 bases not matched to a gene; V was cut back by 1 base and J by 2 bases. Looked up from germline, CDR1 is SGHVS and CDR2 is FQNEAQ. CDR3 in amino acids: CASSLDRPSGRPGANVLTF. Written as DNA, the CDR3 is TGTGCCAGCAGCTTAGACCGGCCTAGCGGGAGGCCTGGGGCCAACGTCCTGACTTTC.

CDR3 DNA sequence: TGTGCCAGCAGTTACGCGGATGGAGCTAACTATGGCTACACCTTC. Protein: CASSYADGANYGYTF. The rearrangement uses TRBV6-5 and TRBJ1-2, with no clear D. Germline V gene data show CDR1 as MNHEY and CDR2 as SVGAGI. This CDR3 has 15 residues. V lost 2 bases to trimming and J lost 0 bases, with 10 bases between them.

The chain combines TRBV11-3 with TRBJ2-1, with 13 bases fitting TRBD2. Germline CDR1 reads SGHNT; CDR2 reads YENEEA. V lost 4 bases to trimming and J lost 5 bases; unmatched junction nucleotides: 8. This CDR3 spans 17 amino acids. The CDR3 is CASSSPLGLAGDNEQFF. The DNA of the CDR3 is TGTGCCAGCAGCTCCCCATTAGGACTAGCGGGAGACAATGAGCAGTTCTTC.

CDR3: CASSSPGTGSGQPQHF. CDR3 nucleotide sequence: TGTGCCAGCAGTTCCCCCGGGACAGGGTCTGGTCAGCCCCAGCATTTT. V is TRBV28 and J is TRBJ1-5; 9 bases agree with TRBD1. CDR3 length equals 16 residues. V shed 4 bases and J 6 bases; nucleotides not matched to a gene: 10. Germline V CDR1 and CDR2: MDHEN, SYDVKM.

J is TRBJ2-5 and V is TRBV5-1; 8 bases are shared with TRBD1. The DNA end is more similar to TRBJ2-7, so the J call may be wrong. Germline CDR1 SGHRS, CDR2 YFSETQ. There are 15 residues in the CDR3. The DNA of the CDR3 is TGCGCCAGCAGCTTGGGACAGGGGACCCTCTACGAGCAGTACTTC. It yields the protein CASSLGQGTLYEQYF.

The V and J genes are TRBV27 and TRBJ1-5; D unresolved. V was pared by 1 base and J by 6 bases, with 10 bases between. In germline, CDR1 is MNHEY, CDR2 SMNVEV (reference sequence). CDR3 length equals 14 residues. The CDR3 here is CASSLYPKLQPQHF. The CDR3 DNA sequence: TGTGCCAGCAGTTTATACCCTAAACTTCAGCCCCAGCATTTT.

This chain uses TRBV30 with TRBJ1-1; no clear D gene. Between the trimmed V and J ends, which lost 2 bases and 3 bases, there was a span of 10 bases. CDR3 length equals 13 residues. CDR1 is GTSNPN, CDR2 SVGIG, per germline (reference sequence). The chain's CDR3 is CAWSRREDTEAFF. As DNA, the CDR3 is TGTGCCTGGAGTCGCCGGGAGGACACTGAAGCTTTCTTT.

The V and J genes are TRBV6-1 and TRBJ2-7; possibly TRBD2 for D (5 bases). The CDR3 extends over 14 amino acids. Trimming took 4 bases from V and 6 from J, leaving 16 bases between them. Germline V CDR1 and CDR2: MNHNS, SASEGT. The CDR3 DNA is TGTGCCAGCAGTGGGCAGGCCCGGGATCGCGAGCAGTACTTC. Translation: CASSGQARDREQYF.

The chain couples TRBV9 to TRBJ2-1; 7 nucleotides agree with TRBD2. The CDR3 is 16 amino acids. V gave up 0 bases and J gave up 7 bases; unmatched junction bases: 10. The germline V gene encodes CDR1 SGDLS and CDR2 YYNGEE. The DNA of the CDR3 is TGTGCCAGCAGCGTAGTTGCGGGAGAGGGAAGGAATGAGCAGTTCTTC. Protein: CASSVVAGEGRNEQFF.

The rearrangement links TRBV7-2 to TRBJ1-1; a possible D gene is TRBD1 (5 bases). Looked up from germline, CDR1 is SGHTA and CDR2 is FQGNSA. V lost 5 bases and J lost 8, with 24 bases in between. This CDR3 is built from 16 residues. This CDR3 reads CASSPGTTPLLPEAFF. CDR3 coding DNA: TGTGCCAGCAGCCCCGGGACTACCCCACTTCTCCCCGAAGCTTTCTTT.

The rearrangement links TRBV7-2 to TRBJ2-1; 9 bases match TRBD2. This CDR3 has 16 amino acids. Germline V gene data show CDR1 as SGHTA and CDR2 as FQGNSA. V gave up 1 base and J gave up 9 bases; unmatched junction bases: 10. The CDR3 here is CASSLGGRVSLGEQFF. The CDR3 bases are TGTGCCAGCAGCTTAGGCGGGAGGGTCTCCCTCGGTGAGCAGTTCTTC.

This clone was detected only once. The gene calls are TRBV5-1 and TRBJ2-2; possible D gene TRBD1, 5 bases. Germline loops: CDR1 SGHRS, CDR2 YFSETQ. Trimming removed 3 bases at V and 2 bases at J, with 11 bases between. This CDR3 has 15 amino acids. The CDR3 loop reads CASSYSQGNTGELFF. In nucleotides, the CDR3 is TGCGCCAGCAGCTATAGCCAGGGTAACACCGGGGAGCTGTTTTTT.

Only a few counts were recorded for this clone. The chain recombines TRBV7-9 with TRBJ1-1; 9 nucleotides agree with TRBD1. Germline CDR1 is SEHNR and CDR2 is FQNEAQ (reference sequence). Trimming took 5 bases from V and 1 from J; bases not matched to a gene: 2. CDR3 length: 14 residues. DNA for the CDR3: TGTGCCAGCAGCGGACAGGGGACGAACACTGAAGCTTTCTTT. Translating gives CASSGQGTNTEAFF.

V is TRBV2 and J is TRBJ2-3; the match to TRBD1 covers 9 bases. The J segment lost 6 bases and the V segment lost 7 bases, leaving 5 bases of the junction unmatched. The CDR3 totals 13 residues. Per germline, CDR1 SNHLY and CDR2 FYNNEI. The CDR3 DNA sequence: TGTGCCAGCAACGGACAGGGGTGGGATACGCAGTATTTT. As protein: CASNGQGWDTQYF.

The V call is TRBV25-1, the J call TRBJ2-5; TRBD1 is a possible D gene (7 bases). Germline lookup yields CDR1 MGHDK and CDR2 SYGVNS. This CDR3 is 16 amino acids long. With 7 bases removed from V and 0 bases from J, the gap between germline ends came to 18 bases. The CDR3 DNA reads as TGTGCCAGCACTTCCCCGCGGGACAGAGACCAAGAGACCCAGTACTTC. Translated, it gives CASTSPRDRDQETQYF.

The V and J genes are TRBV21-1 and TRBJ1-2; the table's D gene call, TRBD1, was not cross checked with the DNA. TRBV21-1 is a pseudogene locus. The CDR3 consists of 13 residues. In DNA form, the CDR3 reads TGTGCCAGCACCCTTGACAGGGATTATGGCTACACCTTC. Residues: CASTLDRDYGYTF.

CDR3 sequence: CASSAGTSEYNEQFF. DNA for the CDR3: TGTGCCAGCAGCGCCGGGACTAGCGAGTACAATGAGCAGTTCTTC. The chain has TRBV9 and TRBJ2-1; 10 bases map to TRBD2. The germline CDR1 and CDR2 sequences are SGDLS and YYNGEE. V gave up 3 bases and J gave up 4 bases; unmatched junction bases: 4. This CDR3 is 15 amino acids long.

The chain carries TRBV4-1 and TRBJ2-3; D not certain. The CDR3 totals 12 residues. Deletions cut 1 base from V and 12 bases from J, with 11 bases between. Looked up from germline, CDR1 is MGHRA and CDR2 is YSYEKL. The CDR3 DNA reads as TGCGCCAGCAGCCAAGTAACTCCTAGACAGTATTTT. Encoded protein: CASSQVTPRQYF.